Below are 12 T cell receptor beta chains sequenced from a single sample in a study of blood T cell repertoires in COVID-19. The assay was immunoSEQ multiplex PCR, and TCRdb's table has in-frame clones only and misses some. The data show roughly 150,000 clones, more than 65% seen once. The sample comprised peripheral blood. These receptors were taken from a woman at least 80 years old with active or convalescent COVID-19.

The DNA for the CDR3 is TGTGCCAGCAGCTCGCGGGACAGCCAAGTGAACACTGAAGCTTTCTTT. This encodes CASSSRDSQVNTEAFF. The chain carries TRBV5-6 and TRBJ1-1; 7 bases line up with TRBD1. Trimming removed 3 bases from V and 0 bases from J; junction bases left unmatched: 8. Germline CDR1 SGHDT, CDR2 YYEEEE. The CDR3 consists of 16 residues.

This sequence joins TRBV5-1 and TRBJ2-7, with 14 bases that match TRBD2. Germline V gene lookup returns CDR1 SGHRS and CDR2 YFSETQ. V trimming: 4 bases; J trimming: 5 bases; junction bases outside the gene matches: 2. There are 14 residues in the CDR3. Written as DNA, the CDR3 is TGCGCCAGCAGCCTGGGACTAGCGGGAGACGAGCAGTACTTC. Amino acid sequence: CASSLGLAGDEQYF.

J is TRBJ1-1 and V is TRBV6-2 or TRBV6-3; D possibly corresponds to TRBD1 (5 bases). V was clipped by 2 bases and J by 2 bases, with 15 bases between them. Germline loops: CDR1 MNHEY, CDR2 SVGEGT. This CDR3 is built from 16 residues. The CDR3 loop is CASSYPRGGYNTEAFF. DNA of the CDR3: TGTGCCAGCAGTTACCCTAGGGGAGGCTACAACACTGAAGCTTTCTTT.

This clone was seen a single time. V gene TRBV7-3 combines with J gene TRBJ2-1; TRBD2 is a possible D gene (6 bases). Trimming left V 6 bases short and J 0 bases short, with 21 bases between. The V gene's germline CDR1 is SGHTA and CDR2 FQGTGA. The CDR3 is made up of 18 amino acids. CDR3 sequence reads: CASSMFPSTGSSYNEQFF. CDR3 nucleotides: TGTGCCAGCAGTATGTTCCCTTCCACCGGGAGCTCCTACAATGAGCAGTTCTTC. Looking up the rest from reference TRBV7-3 and TRBJ2-1 gives the full variable domain: GAGVSQTPSNKVTEKGKYVELRCDPISGHTALYWYRQSLGQGPEFLIYFQGTGAADDSGLPNDRFFAVRPEGSVSTLKIQRTERGDSAVYLCASSMFPSTGSSYNEQFFGPGTRLTVL.

The V call is TRBV27, the J call TRBJ1-1; the D gene is possibly TRBD1 (6 bases). The germline V gene encodes CDR1 MNHEY and CDR2 SMNVEV (reference sequence). The V gene lost 8 bases and the J gene lost 1 base, with 11 bases spanning the gap. This CDR3 region has 13 residues. The CDR3 DNA follows: TGTGCCAGCGCCCCACAGGGGAACACTGAAGCTTTCTTT. Protein sequence: CASAPQGNTEAFF.

The genes are TRBV10-3 and TRBJ2-2; tentative D call: TRBD1 (6 bases). Germline values: CDR1 ENHRY, CDR2 SYGVKD. This CDR3 is built from 18 residues. V was shortened by 0 bases and J by 4 bases, with 18 bases between the two germline ends. The CDR3 protein is CAISESSDTGWATGELFF. The CDR3 nucleotides are TGTGCCATCAGTGAGTCGTCGGACACAGGGTGGGCCACCGGGGAGCTGTTTTTT.

This rearrangement joins TRBV5-5 to TRBJ1-5; D remains unclear. V was trimmed by 3 bases and J by 6 bases, leaving 16 bases between them. The CDR3 extends over 15 amino acids. The germline CDR1 and CDR2 sequences are SGHKS and YYEKEE (reference sequence). The CDR3 spells CASSWGGRIVQPQHF. The CDR3 bases are TGTGCCAGCAGCTGGGGAGGGAGGATAGTTCAGCCCCAGCATTTT.

V gene TRBV28 combines with J gene TRBJ2-2; a weak D match, TRBD1 (6 bases). The CDR3 has 17 residues. CDR1 is MDHEN and CDR2 is SYDVKM in the germline V gene. The germline V and J ends were trimmed by 6 bases and 2 bases, with 19 bases remaining between them. The CDR3 DNA reads as TGTGCCAGCAGACCTCCCGGACAGCGAATAAACACCGGGGAGCTGTTTTTT. This translates into CASRPPGQRINTGELFF.

In DNA form, the CDR3 reads TGTGCCAGCAGTTTAGGGGTCATGGCGGAGTGGGGCGGTCAGCCCCAGCATTTT. It translates to CASSLGVMAEWGGQPQHF. The chain couples TRBV28 to TRBJ1-5, with D tentatively TRBD1 (5 bases). Germline CDR1 and CDR2: MDHEN and SYDVKM. Trimming pared 2 bases from V and 6 bases from J, leaving 23 bases between. The CDR3 covers 18 residues.

This clone was seen only a few times. The chain is built from TRBV7-2 and TRBJ1-2; TRBD1 matches 8 bases. The J segment lost 8 bases and the V segment lost 1 base, leaving 9 bases of the junction unmatched. Germline V gene data show CDR1 as SGHTA and CDR2 as FQGNSA. CDR3 length equals 15 residues. Written as DNA, the CDR3 is TGTGCCAGCAGCTTAGGGACAGGGAGGGTCGGCGGCTACACCTTC. As protein: CASSLGTGRVGGYTF.

The chain has TRBV24-1 and TRBJ1-5; D is undetermined. Germline V CDR1 and CDR2: KGHDR, SFDVKD. The CDR3 spans 17 residues. V was trimmed by 1 base and J by 0 bases, leaving 12 bases between them. The DNA for the CDR3 is TGTGCCACCAGTGATTTCCACGGTGCCCATAGCAATCAGCCCCAGCATTTT. This sequence encodes CATSDFHGAHSNQPQHF.

The chain couples TRBV6-6 to TRBJ2-7; D gene unclear. The CDR3 runs to 13 residues. CDR1 and CDR2 (germline): MNHNY, SVGAGI (reference sequence). The V end was cut by 6 bases, the J end by 2 bases, with 11 bases between. CDR3: CASSQSPTYEQYF. In nucleotides, the CDR3 is TGTGCCAGCAGCCAAAGTCCTACCTACGAGCAGTACTTC.